This entry concerns a single T cell receptor beta chain. Its antigen is unidentified. This specimen comes from a study of shared clonotypes between healthy human individuals. Points from the study as a whole: Roughly 4.7% was the fraction of naive CD4 clonotypes found shared across a few donors.

Deep was the level at which the assay was run. The assay was immunoSEQ multiplex PCR, and TCRdb's table has in-frame clones only and misses some. The repertoire holds about 2.1 million clones, with approximately 92% as singletons. Terminally differentiated effector memory CD45RA+ cells were left out of the naive CD8 fraction, which was CD45RO-negative and positively selected for CCR7. The receptor was isolated from a man in his late teens or twenties in good health. Some clones in this sample may be carry-over from other donors' samples. The sample was naive CD8+ T cells from PBMCs.

DNA for the CDR3: TGTGCCAGCAGCCCCGAGGGACTAGCGGGAATTTACGAGCAGTACTTC. Translating gives CASSPEGLAGIYEQYF. This chain links TRBV9 with TRBJ2-7; TRBD2 aligns across 13 bases. The V gene end was trimmed by 4 bases and the J gene end by 4 bases; junction bases not matched to a gene: 8. Germline CDR1 is SGDLS and CDR2 is YYNGEE. The CDR3 loop spans 16 amino acids.